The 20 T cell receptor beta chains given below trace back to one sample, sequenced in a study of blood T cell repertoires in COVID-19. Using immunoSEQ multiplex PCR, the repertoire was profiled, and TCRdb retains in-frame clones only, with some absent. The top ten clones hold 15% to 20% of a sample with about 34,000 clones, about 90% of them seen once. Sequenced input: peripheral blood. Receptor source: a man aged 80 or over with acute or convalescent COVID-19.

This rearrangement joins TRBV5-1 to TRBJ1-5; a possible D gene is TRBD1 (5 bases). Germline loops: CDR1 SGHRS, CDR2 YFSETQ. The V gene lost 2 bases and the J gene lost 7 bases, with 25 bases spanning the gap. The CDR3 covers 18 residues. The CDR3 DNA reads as TGCGCCAGCAGCTTTCTTCCCGGTGGGGCCAGTAACGGGCAGCCCCAGCATTTT. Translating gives CASSFLPGGASNGQPQHF.

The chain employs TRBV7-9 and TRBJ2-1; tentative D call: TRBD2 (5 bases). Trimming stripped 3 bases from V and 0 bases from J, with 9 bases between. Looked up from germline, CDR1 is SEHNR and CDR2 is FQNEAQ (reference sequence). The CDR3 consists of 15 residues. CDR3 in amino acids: CASSFRGNSYNEQFF. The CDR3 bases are TGTGCCAGCAGCTTCCGGGGAAACTCCTACAATGAGCAGTTCTTC.

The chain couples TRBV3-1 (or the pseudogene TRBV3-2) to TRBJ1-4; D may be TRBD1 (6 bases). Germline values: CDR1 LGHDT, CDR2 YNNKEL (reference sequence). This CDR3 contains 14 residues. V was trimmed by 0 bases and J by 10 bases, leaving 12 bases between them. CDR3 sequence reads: CASSQDRGGGKLFF. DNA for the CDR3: TGTGCCAGCAGCCAAGACAGGGGCGGAGGAAAACTGTTTTTT.

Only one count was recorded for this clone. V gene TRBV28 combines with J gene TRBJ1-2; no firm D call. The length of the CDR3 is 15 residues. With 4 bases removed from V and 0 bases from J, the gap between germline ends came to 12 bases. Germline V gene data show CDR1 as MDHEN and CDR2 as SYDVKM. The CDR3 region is CASSSPGGANYGYTF. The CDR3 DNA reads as TGTGCCAGCAGTTCCCCTGGTGGAGCTAACTATGGCTACACCTTC.

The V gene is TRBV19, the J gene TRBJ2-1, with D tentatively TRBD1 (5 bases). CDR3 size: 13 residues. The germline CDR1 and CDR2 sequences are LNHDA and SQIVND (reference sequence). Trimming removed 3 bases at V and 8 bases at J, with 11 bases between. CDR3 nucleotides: TGTGCCAGTAGTATGCGACAGCCCCATGAGCAGTTCTTC. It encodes CASSMRQPHEQFF.

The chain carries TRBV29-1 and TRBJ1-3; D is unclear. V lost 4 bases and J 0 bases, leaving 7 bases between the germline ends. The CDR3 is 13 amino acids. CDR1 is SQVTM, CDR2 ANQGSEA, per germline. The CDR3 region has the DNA TGCAGCGTTGGCGCGTCCTCTGGAAACACCATATATTTT. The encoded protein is CSVGASSGNTIYF. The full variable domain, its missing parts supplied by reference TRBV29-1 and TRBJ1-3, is SAVISQKPSRDICQRGTSLTIQCQVDSQVTMMFWYRQQPGQSLTLIATANQGSEATYESGFVIDKFPISRPNLTFSTLTVSNMSPEDSSIYLCSVGASSGNTIYFGEGSWLTVV.

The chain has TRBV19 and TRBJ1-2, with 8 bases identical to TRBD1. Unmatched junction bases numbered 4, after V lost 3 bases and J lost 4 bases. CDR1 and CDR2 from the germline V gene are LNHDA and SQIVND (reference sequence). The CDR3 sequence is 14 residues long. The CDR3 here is CASSIGTGPYGYTF. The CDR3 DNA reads TGTGCCAGTAGTATTGGGACAGGACCCTATGGCTACACCTTC.

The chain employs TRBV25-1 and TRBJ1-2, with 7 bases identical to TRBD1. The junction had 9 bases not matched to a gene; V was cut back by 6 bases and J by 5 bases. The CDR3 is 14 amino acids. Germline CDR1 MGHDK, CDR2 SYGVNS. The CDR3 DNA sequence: TGTGCCAGCAGCGCAGGGACAGTTCGTTATGGCTACACCTTC. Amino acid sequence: CASSAGTVRYGYTF.

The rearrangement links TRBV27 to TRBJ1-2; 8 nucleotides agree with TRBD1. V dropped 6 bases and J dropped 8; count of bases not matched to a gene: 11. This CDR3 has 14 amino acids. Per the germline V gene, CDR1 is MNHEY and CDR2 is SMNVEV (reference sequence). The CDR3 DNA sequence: TGTGCCAGCAGGCCGACAGGGGTTAGGAAGGGCTACACCTTC. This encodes CASRPTGVRKGYTF.

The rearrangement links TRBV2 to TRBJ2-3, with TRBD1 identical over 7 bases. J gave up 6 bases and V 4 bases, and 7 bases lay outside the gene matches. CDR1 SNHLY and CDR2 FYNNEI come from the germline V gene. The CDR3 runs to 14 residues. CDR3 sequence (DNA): TGTGCCAGCAGTGTACGTGTCAGGGGGGATACGCAGTATTTT. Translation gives CASSVRVRGDTQYF. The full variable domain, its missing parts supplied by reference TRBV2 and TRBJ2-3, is EPEVTQTPSHQVTQMGQEVILRCVPISNHLYFYWYRQILGQKVEFLVSFYNNEISEKSEIFDDQFSVERPDGSNFTLKIRSTKLEDSAMYFCASSVRVRGDTQYFGPGTRLTVL.

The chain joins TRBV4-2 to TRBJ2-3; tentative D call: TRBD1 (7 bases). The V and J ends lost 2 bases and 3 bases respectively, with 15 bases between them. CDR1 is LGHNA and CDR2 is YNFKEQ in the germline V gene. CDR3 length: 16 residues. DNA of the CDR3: TGTGCCAGCAGCCAAAATATGCAGGGGGGTACAGATACGCAGTATTTT. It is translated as CASSQNMQGGTDTQYF.

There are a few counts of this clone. The CDR3 DNA follows: TGTGCCAGTAGTATCTGGTTCAGGCAGGGGCGTCTGCTCTCTGGAAACACCATATATTTT. This codes for CASSIWFRQGRLLSGNTIYF. The chain carries TRBV19 and TRBJ1-3; TRBD1 might be the D (6 bases). The CDR3 runs 20 residues. V was clipped by 3 bases and J by 0 bases, with 24 bases between them. Germline V gene lookup returns CDR1 LNHDA and CDR2 SQIVND (reference sequence).

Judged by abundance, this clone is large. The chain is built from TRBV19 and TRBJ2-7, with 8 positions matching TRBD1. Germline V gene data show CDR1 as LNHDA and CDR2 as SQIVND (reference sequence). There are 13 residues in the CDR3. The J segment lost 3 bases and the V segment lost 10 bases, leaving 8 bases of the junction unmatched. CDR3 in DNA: TGTGCCACCTCGGACAGGGTGGGCTACGAGCAGTACTTC. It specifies CATSDRVGYEQYF.

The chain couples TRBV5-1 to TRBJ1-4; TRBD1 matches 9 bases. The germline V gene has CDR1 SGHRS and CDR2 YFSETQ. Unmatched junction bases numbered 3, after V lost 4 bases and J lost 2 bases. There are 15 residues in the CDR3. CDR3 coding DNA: TGCGCCAGCAGCAGCACAGGGGGCACTAATGAAAAACTGTTTTTT. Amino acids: CASSSTGGTNEKLFF.

The CDR3 is CASRGPGRGDTQYF. The CDR3, as DNA: TGTGCCAGCAGGGGGCCGGGCCGTGGGGATACGCAGTATTTT. This chain joins TRBV2 and TRBJ2-3, with a weak D call TRBD1 (5 bases). V was pared by 6 bases and J by 6 bases, with 16 bases between. The CDR3 covers 14 residues. Germline V gene sequence: CDR1 SNHLY, CDR2 FYNNEI.

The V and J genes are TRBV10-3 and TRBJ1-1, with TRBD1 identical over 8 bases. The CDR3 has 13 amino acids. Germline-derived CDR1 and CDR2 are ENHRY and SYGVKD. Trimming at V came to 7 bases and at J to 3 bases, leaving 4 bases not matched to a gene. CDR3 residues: CAITRQGYTEAFF. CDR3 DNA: TGTGCCATCACCAGACAGGGGTACACTGAAGCTTTCTTT.

CDR3 sequence (DNA): TGTGCCAGCAGCCCCTGGACTAGCGGGAACTCCTACAATGAGCAGTTCTTC. This translates into CASSPWTSGNSYNEQFF. The chain is built from TRBV9 and TRBJ2-1; 12 nucleotides line up with TRBD2. The CDR3 has 17 residues. Germline V lookup: CDR1 SGDLS, CDR2 YYNGEE. The V segment lost 4 bases and the J segment 0 bases; nucleotides outside the gene matches: 5.

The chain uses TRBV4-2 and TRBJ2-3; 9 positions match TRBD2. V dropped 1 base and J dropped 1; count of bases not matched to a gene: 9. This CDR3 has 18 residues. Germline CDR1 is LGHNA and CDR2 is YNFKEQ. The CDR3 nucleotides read TGTGCCAGCAGCCAAGGGAGCGGGGGGCCTCTTGGCACAGATACGCAGTATTTT. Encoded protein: CASSQGSGGPLGTDTQYF.

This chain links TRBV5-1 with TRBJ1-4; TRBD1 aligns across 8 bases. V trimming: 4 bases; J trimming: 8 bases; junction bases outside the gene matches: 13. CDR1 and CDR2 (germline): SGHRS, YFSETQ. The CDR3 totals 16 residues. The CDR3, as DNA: TGCGCCAGCAGCCCGTTGGTCTTGACAGGGGACGAAAAACTGTTTTTT. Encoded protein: CASSPLVLTGDEKLFF.

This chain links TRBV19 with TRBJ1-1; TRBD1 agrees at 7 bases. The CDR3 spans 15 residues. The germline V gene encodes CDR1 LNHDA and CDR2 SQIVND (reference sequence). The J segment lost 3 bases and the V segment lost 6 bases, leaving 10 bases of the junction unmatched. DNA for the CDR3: TGTGCCAGTAGGGATAAAGGGGGCAGGGACACTGAAGCTTTCTTT. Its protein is CASRDKGGRDTEAFF.